A selection of T cell receptor beta chains follows, all from one sample in a study of kidney transplant recipient with SARS-CoV-2 infection. From the reads, TCRdb called clonotypes with MiXCR, one entry per CDR3 protein. The sample includes about 250,000 distinct CDR3 sequences, about 28% of them seen just once. The sample in question was a blood sample, obtained at baseline and between days 110 and 120 from a kidney transplant recipient. The receptor source for this set is a male patient aged 30 to 39 who had COVID-19 and was a kidney transplant recipient. Some T cells may be graft donor cells. The CDR3 runs from the conserved cysteine through the conserved F or W. The order of the fields is clone size, J gene, D gene, V gene, CDR3 protein, CDR3 DNA. D genes are given only for firm matches. Size tells how often a clone was seen (once, few, many) or the class of an expanded clone, and some rows leave it out.

- | TRBJ1-1 | TRBD1 | TRBV18 | CASSPGTEGVTEAFF | TGTGCCAGCTCACCAGGGACAGAGGGCGTCACTGAAGCTTTCTTT
many | TRBJ1-5 | - | TRBV28 | CASSPPPRRQPQHF | TGTGCCAGCAGTCCGCCGCCTCGGAGACAGCCCCAGCATTTT
many | TRBJ2-3 | TRBD2 | TRBV30 | CAWREGLAGLSDTQYF | TGTGCCTGGAGAGAGGGACTAGCGGGATTATCAGATACGCAGTATTTT
- | TRBJ2-5 | TRBD2 | TRBV4-2 | CASSQGLAGGFETQYF | TGTGCCAGCAGCCAAGGACTAGCGGGTGGTTTTGAGACCCAGTACTTC
- | TRBJ2-6 | - | TRBV5-1 | CASSLTVESGANVLTF | TGCGCCAGCAGCCTGACGGTGGAATCTGGGGCCAACGTCCTGACTTTC
many | TRBJ1-3 | - | TRBV24-1 | CATSESSGNTIYF | TGTGCCACCAGTGAGTCGTCTGGAAACACCATATATTTT
many | TRBJ2-2 | - | TRBV5-4 | CASSQDHTGELFF | TGTGCCAGCAGCCAGGATCACACCGGGGAGCTGTTTTTT
few | TRBJ2-3 | - | TRBV5-1 | CASTDGGWADTQYF | TGCGCCAGCACGGACGGCGGATGGGCAGATACGCAGTATTTT
- | TRBJ2-1 | - | TRBV23-1 | CASSHCPRSGLAPRTNEQFF | TGCGCCAGCAGTCACTGTCCCAGGTCGGGGCTAGCGCCCAGAACCAATGAGCAGTTCTTC
many | TRBJ1-1 | - | TRBV6-5 | CASSYSQGNTEAFF | TGTGCCAGCAGTTACTCACAGGGGAACACTGAAGCTTTCTTT
many | TRBJ2-3 | - | TRBV7-3 | CASSLKGSGTDTQYF | TGTGCCAGCAGCTTAAAAGGGTCGGGCACAGATACGCAGTATTTT
few | TRBJ2-3 | - | TRBV12-3/TRBV12-4 | CASTPQGRSTDTQYF | TGTGCCAGCACTCCACAGGGACGAAGCACAGATACGCAGTATTTT
many | TRBJ2-7 | - | TRBV9 | CASSVATDTSVYEQYF | TGTGCCAGCAGCGTAGCTACGGACACGTCCGTGTACGAGCAGTACTTC
many | TRBJ1-2 | - | TRBV6-5 | CASSYLGKGSYTF | TGTGCCAGCAGTTACTTGGGAAAAGGGAGCTACACCTTC
many | TRBJ1-3 | - | TRBV4-3 | CASSQVTGHSGNTIYF | TGCGCCAGCAGCCAAGTTACGGGCCACTCTGGAAACACCATATATTTT
many | TRBJ1-4 | - | TRBV7-6 | CASSLGARVDEKLFF | TGTGCCAGCAGCTTAGGTGCCAGGGTTGATGAAAAACTGTTTTTT
many | TRBJ2-1 | - | TRBV27 | CASSFTRFDEQFF | TGTGCCAGCAGTTTCACCAGGTTTGATGAGCAGTTCTTC